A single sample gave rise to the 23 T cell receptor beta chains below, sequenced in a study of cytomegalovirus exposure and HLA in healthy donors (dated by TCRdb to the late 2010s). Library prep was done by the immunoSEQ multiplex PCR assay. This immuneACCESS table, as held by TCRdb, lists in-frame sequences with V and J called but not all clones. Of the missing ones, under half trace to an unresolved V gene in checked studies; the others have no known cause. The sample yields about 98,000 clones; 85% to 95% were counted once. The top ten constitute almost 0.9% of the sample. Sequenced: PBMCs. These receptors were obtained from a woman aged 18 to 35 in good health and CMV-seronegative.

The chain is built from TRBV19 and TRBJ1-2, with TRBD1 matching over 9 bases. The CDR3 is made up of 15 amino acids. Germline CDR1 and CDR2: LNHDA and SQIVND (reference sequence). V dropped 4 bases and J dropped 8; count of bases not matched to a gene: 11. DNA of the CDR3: TGTGCCAGTAGTAGCCGGGACAGGGTTGTTCGAGGCTACACCTTC. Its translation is CASSSRDRVVRGYTF.

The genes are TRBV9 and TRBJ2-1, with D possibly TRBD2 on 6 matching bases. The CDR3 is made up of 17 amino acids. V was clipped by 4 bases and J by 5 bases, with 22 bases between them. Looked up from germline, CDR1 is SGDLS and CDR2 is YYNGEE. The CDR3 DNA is TGTGCCAGCAGCCGCTCTCCTATGGGGGGTGTGGACAATGAGCAGTTCTTC. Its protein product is CASSRSPMGGVDNEQFF.

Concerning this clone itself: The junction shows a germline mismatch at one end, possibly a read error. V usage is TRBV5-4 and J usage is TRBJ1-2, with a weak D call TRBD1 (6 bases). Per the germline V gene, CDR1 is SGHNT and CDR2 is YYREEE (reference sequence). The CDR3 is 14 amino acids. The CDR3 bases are TGTGCCAGCAGTAGCGACAGGTCTAAGTATGGCTACACCTTC. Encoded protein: CASSSDRSKYGYTF.

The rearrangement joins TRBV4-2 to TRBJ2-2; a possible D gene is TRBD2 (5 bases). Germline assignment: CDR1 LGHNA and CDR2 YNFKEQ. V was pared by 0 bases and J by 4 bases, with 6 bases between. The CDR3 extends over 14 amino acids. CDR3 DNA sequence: TGTGCCAGCAGCCAAGAGGGGAGCACCGGGGAGCTGTTTTTT. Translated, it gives CASSQEGSTGELFF.

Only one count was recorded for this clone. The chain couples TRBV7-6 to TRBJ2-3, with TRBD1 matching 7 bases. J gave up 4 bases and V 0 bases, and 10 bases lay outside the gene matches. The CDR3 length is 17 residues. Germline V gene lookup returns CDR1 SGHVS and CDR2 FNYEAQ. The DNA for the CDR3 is TGTGCCAGCAGCTTAGCGCAGACAGGGCCAGTAGCAGATACGCAGTATTTT. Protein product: CASSLAQTGPVADTQYF. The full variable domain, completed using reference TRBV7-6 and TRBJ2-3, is GAGVSQSPRYKVTKRGQDVALRCDPISGHVSLYWYRQALGQGPEFLTYFNYEAQQDKSGLPNDRFSAERPEGSISTLTIQRTEQRDSAMYRCASSLAQTGPVADTQYFGPGTRLTVL.

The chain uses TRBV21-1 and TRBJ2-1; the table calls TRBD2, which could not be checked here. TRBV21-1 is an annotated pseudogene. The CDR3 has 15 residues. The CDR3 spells CASSMGLALLDEQFF. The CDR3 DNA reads TGTGCCAGCAGCATGGGACTAGCGTTATTGGATGAGCAGTTCTTC.

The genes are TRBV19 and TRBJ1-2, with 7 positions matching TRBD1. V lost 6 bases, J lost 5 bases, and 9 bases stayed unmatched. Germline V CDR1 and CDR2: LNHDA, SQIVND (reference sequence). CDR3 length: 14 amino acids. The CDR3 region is CASRPMGQIYGYTF. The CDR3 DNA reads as TGTGCCAGTAGACCTATGGGACAGATTTATGGCTACACCTTC. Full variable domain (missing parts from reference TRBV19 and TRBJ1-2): DGGITQSPKYLFRKEGQNVTLSCEQNLNHDAMYWYRQDPGQGLRLIYYSQIVNDFQKGDIAEGYSVSREKKESFPLTVTSAQKNPTAFYLCASRPMGQIYGYTFGSGTRLTVV.

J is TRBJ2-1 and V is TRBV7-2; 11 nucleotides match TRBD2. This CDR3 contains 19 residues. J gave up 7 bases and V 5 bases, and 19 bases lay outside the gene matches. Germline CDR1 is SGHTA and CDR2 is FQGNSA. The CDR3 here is CASSGSGGALGWAGNEQFF. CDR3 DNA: TGTGCCAGCAGCGGTAGCGGGGGGGCCCTCGGATGGGCCGGGAATGAGCAGTTCTTC.

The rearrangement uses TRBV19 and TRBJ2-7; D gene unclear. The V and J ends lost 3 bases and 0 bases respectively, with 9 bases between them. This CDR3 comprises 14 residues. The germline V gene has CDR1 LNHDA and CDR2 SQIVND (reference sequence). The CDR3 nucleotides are TGTGCCAGTAGTATGTCGGTGAACTCCTACGAGCAGTACTTC. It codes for CASSMSVNSYEQYF.

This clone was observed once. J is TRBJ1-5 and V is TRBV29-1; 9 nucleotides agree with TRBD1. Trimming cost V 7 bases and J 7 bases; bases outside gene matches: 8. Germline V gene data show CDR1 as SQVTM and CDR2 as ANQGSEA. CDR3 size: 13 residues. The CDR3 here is CSARGQGGQPQHF. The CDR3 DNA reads TGCAGCGCCCGGGGACAGGGAGGCCAGCCCCAGCATTTT.

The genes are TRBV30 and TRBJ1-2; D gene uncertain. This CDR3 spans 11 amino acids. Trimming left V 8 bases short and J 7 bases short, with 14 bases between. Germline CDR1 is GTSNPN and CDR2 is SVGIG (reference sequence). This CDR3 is CAGRGRVGYTF. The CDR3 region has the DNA TGTGCCGGCCGAGGGCGCGTTGGCTACACCTTC.

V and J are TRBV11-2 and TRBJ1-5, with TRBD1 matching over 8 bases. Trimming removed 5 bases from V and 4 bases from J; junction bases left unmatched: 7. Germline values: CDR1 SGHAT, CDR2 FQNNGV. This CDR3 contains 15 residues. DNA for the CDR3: TGTGCCAGCAGCCCCGCGACAGGGGAAAATCAGCCCCAGCATTTT. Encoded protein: CASSPATGENQPQHF. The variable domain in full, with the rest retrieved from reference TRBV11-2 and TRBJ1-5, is EAGVAQSPRYKIIEKRQSVAFWCNPISGHATLYWYQQILGQGPKLLIQFQNNGVVDDSQLPKDRFSAERLKGVDSTLKIQPAKLEDSAVYLCASSPATGENQPQHFGDGTRLSIL.

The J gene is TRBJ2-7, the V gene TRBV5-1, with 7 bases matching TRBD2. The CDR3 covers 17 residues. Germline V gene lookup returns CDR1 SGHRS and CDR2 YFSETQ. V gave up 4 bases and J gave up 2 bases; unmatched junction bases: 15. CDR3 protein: CASSPKTSATFTYEQYF. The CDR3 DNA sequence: TGCGCCAGCAGCCCGAAAACTAGCGCAACTTTTACCTACGAGCAGTACTTC.

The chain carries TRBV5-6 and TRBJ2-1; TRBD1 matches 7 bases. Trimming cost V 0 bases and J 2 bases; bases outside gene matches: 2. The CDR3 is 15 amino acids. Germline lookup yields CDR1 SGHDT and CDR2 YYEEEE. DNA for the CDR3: TGTGCCAGCAGCTTGGACCAGGGGGCCTACAATGAGCAGTTCTTC. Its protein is CASSLDQGAYNEQFF.

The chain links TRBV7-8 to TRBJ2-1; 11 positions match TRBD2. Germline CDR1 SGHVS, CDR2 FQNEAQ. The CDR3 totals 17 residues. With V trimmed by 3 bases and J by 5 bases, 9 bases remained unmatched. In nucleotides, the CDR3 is TGTGCCAGCAGCTTGGTAGCGGGAGGGCCAGTCGACAATGAGCAGTTCTTC. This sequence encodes CASSLVAGGPVDNEQFF.

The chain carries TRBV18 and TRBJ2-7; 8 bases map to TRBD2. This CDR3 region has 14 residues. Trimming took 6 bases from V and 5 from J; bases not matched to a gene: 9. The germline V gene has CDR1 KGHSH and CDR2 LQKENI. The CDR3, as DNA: TGTGCCAGCTCCTCCGGGGGGGCCCTCAACGAGCAGTACTTC. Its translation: CASSSGGALNEQYF.

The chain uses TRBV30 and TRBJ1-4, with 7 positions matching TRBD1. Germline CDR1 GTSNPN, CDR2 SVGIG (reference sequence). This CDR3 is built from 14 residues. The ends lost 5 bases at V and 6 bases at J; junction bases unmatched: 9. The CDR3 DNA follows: TGTGCCTGGCTCCCGGCCAGGGGGGATGAAAAACTGTTTTTT. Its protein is CAWLPARGDEKLFF.

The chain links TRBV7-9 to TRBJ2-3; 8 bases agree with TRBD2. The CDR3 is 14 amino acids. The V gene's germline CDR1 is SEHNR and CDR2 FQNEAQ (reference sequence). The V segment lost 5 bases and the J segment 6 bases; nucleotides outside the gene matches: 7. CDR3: CASSVSGMGDTQYF. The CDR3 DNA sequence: TGTGCCAGCAGCGTTAGCGGGATGGGGGATACGCAGTATTTT.

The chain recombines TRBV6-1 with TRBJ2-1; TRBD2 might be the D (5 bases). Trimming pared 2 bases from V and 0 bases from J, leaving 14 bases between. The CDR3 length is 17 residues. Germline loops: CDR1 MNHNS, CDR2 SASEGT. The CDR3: CASSESGIPSSYNEQFF. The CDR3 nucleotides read TGTGCCAGCAGTGAATCGGGGATCCCCAGCTCCTACAATGAGCAGTTCTTC.

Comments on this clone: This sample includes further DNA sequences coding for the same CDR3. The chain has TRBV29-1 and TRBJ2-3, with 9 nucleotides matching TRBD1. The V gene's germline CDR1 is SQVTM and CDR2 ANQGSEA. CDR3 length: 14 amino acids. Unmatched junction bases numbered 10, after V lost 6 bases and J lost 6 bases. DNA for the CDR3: TGCAGCGTCGAACCGGGACAGGGATCGGATACGCAGTATTTT. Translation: CSVEPGQGSDTQYF.

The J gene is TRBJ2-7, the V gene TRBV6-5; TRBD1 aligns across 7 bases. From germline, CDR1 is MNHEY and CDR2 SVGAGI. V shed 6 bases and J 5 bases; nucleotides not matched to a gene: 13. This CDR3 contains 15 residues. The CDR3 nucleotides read TGTGCCAGCAGACTTTACCGGACAGGACCCCACGAGCAGTACTTC. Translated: CASRLYRTGPHEQYF.

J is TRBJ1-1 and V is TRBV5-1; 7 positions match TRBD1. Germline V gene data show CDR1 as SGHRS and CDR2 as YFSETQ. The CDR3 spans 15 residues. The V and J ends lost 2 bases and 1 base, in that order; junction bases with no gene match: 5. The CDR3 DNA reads TGCGCCAGCAGCTTAGGAGGACAGGCGAACACTGAAGCTTTCTTT. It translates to CASSLGGQANTEAFF.

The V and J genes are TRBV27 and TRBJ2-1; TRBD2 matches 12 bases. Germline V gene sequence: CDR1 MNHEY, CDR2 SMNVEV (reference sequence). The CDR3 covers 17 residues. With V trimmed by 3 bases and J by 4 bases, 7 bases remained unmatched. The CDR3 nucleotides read TGTGCCAGCAGTTTCTCGACTAGCGGGAGCATTTACAATGAGCAGTTCTTC. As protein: CASSFSTSGSIYNEQFF.